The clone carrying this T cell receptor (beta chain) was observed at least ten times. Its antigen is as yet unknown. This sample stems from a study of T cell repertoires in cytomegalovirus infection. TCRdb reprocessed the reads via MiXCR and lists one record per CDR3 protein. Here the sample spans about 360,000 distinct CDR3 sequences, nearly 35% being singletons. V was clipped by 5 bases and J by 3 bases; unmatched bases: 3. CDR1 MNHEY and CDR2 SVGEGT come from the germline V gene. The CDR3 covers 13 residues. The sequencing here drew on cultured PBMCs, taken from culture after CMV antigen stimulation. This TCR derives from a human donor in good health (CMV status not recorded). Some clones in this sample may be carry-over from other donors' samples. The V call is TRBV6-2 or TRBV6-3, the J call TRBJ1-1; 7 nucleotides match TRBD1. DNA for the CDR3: TGTGCCAGCAGTCCCAGGGGGTACACTGAAGCTTTCTTT. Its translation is CASSPRGYTEAFF.